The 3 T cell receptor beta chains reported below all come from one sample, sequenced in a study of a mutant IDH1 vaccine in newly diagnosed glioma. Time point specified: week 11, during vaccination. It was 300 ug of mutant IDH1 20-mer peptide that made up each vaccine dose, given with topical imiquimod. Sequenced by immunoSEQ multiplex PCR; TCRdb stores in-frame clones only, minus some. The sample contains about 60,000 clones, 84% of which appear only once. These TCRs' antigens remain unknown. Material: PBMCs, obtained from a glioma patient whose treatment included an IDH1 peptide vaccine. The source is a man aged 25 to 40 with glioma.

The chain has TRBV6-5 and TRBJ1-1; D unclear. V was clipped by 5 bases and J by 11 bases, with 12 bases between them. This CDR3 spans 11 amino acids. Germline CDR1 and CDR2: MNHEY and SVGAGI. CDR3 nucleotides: TGTGCCAGCAGTCAAAGTCTAGGGGCTTTCTTT. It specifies CASSQSLGAFF.

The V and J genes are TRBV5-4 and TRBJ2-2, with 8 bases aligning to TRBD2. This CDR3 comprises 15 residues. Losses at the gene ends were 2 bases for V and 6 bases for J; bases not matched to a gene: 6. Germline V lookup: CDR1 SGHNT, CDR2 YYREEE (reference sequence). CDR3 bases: TGTGCCAGCAGCTTCGGAGCGGGAGAGGCCGGGGAGCTGTTTTTT. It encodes CASSFGAGEAGELFF.

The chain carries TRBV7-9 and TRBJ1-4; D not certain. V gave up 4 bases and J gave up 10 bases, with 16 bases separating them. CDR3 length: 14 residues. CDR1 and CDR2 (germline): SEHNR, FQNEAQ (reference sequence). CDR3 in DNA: TGTGCCAGCAGCTCCTCTGAACCCTCGGTAAAACTGTTTTTT. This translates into CASSSSEPSVKLFF.